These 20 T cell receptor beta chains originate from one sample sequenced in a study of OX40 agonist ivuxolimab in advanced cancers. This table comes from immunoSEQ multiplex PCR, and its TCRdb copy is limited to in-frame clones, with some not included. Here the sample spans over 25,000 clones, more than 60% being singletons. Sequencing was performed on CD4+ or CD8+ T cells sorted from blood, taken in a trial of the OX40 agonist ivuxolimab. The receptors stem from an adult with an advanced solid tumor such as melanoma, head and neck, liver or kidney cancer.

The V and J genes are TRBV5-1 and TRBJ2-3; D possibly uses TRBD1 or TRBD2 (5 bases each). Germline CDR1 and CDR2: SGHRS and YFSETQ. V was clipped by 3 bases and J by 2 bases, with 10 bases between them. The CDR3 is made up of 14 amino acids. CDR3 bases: TGCGCCAGCAGCTATTCCGGGGCCACAGATACGCAGTATTTT. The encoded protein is CASSYSGATDTQYF.

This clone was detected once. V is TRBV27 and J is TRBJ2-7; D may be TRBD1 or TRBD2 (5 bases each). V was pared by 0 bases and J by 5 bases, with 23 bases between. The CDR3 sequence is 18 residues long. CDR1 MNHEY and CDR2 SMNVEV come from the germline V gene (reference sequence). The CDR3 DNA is TGTGCCAGCAGTTTATCCCAACTTCGGGACGTCGAGGACCACGAGCAGTACTTC. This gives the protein CASSLSQLRDVEDHEQYF.

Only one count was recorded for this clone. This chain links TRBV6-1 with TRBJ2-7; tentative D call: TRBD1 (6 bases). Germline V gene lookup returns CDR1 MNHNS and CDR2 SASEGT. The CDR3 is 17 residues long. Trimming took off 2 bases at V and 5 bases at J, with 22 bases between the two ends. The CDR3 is CASSESGSVWGRHEQYF. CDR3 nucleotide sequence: TGTGCCAGCAGTGAATCCGGTTCGGTATGGGGGCGGCACGAGCAGTACTTC.

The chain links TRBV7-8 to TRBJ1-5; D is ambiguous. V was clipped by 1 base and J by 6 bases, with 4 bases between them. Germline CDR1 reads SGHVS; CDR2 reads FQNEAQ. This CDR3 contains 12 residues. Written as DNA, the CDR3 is TGTGCCAGCAGCTTAGGGGGTCAGCCCCAGCATTTT. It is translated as CASSLGGQPQHF.

CDR3 sequence (DNA): TGTGCCAGCAGGGCAGGGAACCTTATGAACACTGAAGCTTTCTTT. Protein sequence: CASRAGNLMNTEAFF. The rearrangement links TRBV14 to TRBJ1-1; D is possibly TRBD1 (5 bases). This CDR3 spans 15 amino acids. Trimming cost V 6 bases and J 0 bases, with 14 bases left between them. Looked up from germline, CDR1 is SGHDN and CDR2 is FVKESK.

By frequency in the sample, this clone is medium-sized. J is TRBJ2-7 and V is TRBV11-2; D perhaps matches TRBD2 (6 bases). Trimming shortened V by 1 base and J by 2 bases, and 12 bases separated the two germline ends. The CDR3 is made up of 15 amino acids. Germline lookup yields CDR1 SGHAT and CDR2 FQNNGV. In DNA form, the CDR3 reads TGTGCCAGCAGCTTAGGATGGGGGGATCCCTACGAGCAGTACTTC. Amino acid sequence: CASSLGWGDPYEQYF.

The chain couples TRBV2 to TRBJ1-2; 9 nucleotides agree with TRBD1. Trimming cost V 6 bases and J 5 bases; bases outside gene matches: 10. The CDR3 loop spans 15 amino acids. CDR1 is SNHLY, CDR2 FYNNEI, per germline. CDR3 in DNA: TGTGCCAGCAGCGATTGGACAGGGGCGCGGTATGGCTACACCTTC. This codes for CASSDWTGARYGYTF.

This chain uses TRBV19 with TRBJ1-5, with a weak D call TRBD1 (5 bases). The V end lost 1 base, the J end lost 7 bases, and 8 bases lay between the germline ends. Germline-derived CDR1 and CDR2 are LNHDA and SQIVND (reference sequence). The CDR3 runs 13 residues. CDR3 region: CASSIGGGQPQHF. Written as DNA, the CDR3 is TGTGCCAGTAGTATAGGCGGGGGGCAGCCCCAGCATTTT.

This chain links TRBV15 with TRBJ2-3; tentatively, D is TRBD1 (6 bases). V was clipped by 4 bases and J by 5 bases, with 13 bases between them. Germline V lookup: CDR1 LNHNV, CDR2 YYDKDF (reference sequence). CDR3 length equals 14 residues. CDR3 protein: CATSNPGAGDTQYF. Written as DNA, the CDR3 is TGTGCCACCAGCAACCCAGGGGCGGGAGATACGCAGTATTTT.

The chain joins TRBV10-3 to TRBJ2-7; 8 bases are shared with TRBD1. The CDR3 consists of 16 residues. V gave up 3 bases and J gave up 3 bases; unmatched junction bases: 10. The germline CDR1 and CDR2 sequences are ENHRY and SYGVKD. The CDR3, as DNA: TGTGCCATCAGTGATGTTTTTGGGACAGGCGTCTACGAGCAGTACTTC. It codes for CAISDVFGTGVYEQYF.

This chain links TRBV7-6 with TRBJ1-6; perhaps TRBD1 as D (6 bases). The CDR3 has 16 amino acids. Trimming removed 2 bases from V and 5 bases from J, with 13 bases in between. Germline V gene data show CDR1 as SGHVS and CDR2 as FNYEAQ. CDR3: CASSLSGGEDNSPLHF. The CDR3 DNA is TGTGCCAGCAGCTTAAGCGGGGGCGAGGATAATTCACCCCTCCACTTT.

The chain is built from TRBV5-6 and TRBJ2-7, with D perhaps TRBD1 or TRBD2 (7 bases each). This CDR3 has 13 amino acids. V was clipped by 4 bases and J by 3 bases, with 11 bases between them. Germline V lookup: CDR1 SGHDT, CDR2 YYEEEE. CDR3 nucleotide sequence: TGTGCCAGCAGCGGGAGGGACAGCTACGAGCAGTACTTC. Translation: CASSGRDSYEQYF. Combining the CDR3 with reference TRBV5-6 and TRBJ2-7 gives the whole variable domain DAGVTQSPTHLIKTRGQQVTLRCSPKSGHDTVSWYQQALGQGPQFIFQYYEEEERQRGNFPDRFSGHQFPNYSSELNVNALLLGDSALYLCASSGRDSYEQYFGPGTRLTVT.

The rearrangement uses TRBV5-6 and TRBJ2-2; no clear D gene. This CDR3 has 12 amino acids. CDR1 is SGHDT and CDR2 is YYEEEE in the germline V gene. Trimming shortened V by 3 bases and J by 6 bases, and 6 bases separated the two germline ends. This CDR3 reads CASSSSAGELFF. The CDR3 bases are TGTGCCAGCAGCTCATCTGCCGGGGAGCTGTTTTTT.

CDR3 loop: CASRGGGWNTEAFF. CDR3 nucleotide sequence: TGTGCCAGCAGGGGTGGGGGATGGAACACTGAAGCTTTCTTT. The V gene is TRBV6-5, the J gene TRBJ1-1, with a tentative D call TRBD1 (5 bases). CDR3 length: 14 amino acids. V was shortened by 6 bases and J by 1 base, with 12 bases between the two germline ends. Germline CDR1 reads MNHEY; CDR2 reads SVGAGI.

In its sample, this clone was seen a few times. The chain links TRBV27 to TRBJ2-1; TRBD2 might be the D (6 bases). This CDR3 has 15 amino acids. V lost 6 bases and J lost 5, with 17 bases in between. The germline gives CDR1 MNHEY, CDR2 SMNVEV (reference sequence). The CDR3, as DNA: TGTGCCAGCAGCCTATGGGCGGGGACCGACAATGAGCAGTTCTTC. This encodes CASSLWAGTDNEQFF.

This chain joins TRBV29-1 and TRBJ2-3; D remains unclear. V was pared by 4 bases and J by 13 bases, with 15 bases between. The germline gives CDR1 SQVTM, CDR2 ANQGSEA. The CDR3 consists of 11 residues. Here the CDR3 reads CSVGGVWPEYF. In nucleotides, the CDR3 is TGCAGCGTTGGGGGTGTATGGCCGGAGTATTTT.

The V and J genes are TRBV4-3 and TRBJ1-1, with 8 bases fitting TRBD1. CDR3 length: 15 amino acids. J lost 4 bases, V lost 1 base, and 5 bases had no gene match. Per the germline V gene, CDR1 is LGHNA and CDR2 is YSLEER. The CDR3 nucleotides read TGCGCCAGCAGCCAAGTCGGACAGGGATTCACTGAAGCTTTCTTT. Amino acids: CASSQVGQGFTEAFF.

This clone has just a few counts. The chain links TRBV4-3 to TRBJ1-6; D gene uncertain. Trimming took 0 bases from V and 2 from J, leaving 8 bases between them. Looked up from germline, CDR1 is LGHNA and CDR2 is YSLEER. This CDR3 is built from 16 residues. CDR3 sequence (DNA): TGCGCCAGCAGCCAAGAGAGTGGGCCCTATAATTCACCCCTCCACTTT. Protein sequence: CASSQESGPYNSPLHF.

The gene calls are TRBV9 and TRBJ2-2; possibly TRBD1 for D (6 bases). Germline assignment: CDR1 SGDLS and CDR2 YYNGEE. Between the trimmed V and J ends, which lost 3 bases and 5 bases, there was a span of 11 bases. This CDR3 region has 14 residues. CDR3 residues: CASSAQGQTGELFF. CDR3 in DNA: TGTGCCAGCAGCGCACAGGGACAAACCGGGGAGCTGTTTTTT.

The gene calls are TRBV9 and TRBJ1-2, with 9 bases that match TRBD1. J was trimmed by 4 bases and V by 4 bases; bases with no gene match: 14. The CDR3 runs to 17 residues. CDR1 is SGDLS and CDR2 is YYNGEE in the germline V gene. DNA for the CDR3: TGTGCCAGCAGCCCCCCCATTAACAGGGGGCTCTTCTATGGCTACACCTTC. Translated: CASSPPINRGLFYGYTF.